A selection of T cell receptor beta chains follows, all from one sample in a study of Ad26.COV2.S vaccination and SARS-CoV-2 variants. Clones were sequenced by immunoSEQ multiplex PCR, and TCRdb holds only the in-frame ones, with some missing. Among roughly 450,000 clones listed, about 93% were seen once. The material was peripheral blood, obtained in a trial of Ad26.COV2.S vaccine versus placebo. The receptors were gathered from a person aged 18-65 years who received the Ad26.COV2.S COVID-19 vaccine or a placebo. The conserved cysteine and the conserved F or W are not part of the CDR3 here. Only some rows state a clone size, as once, few, many or a class for expanded clones.

j_call clone_size v_call cdr3_aa
TRBJ1-4 . TRBV6-2/TRBV6-3 ASSYSKGPEKLF
TRBJ2-7 . TRBV27 ASSPRTSGTNYEQY
TRBJ2-1 . TRBV24-1 ATSDSQVLGPYNEQF
TRBJ2-5 . TRBV3-1/TRBV3-2 ASSQVGTGGEETQY
TRBJ2-7 . TRBV5-5 ASSLTGVPSYEQY
TRBJ2-7 . TRBV4-2 ASRLVGGIEQY
TRBJ2-1 . TRBV7-2 ASSLRALGDEQF
TRBJ2-7 . TRBV25-1 ASSDYEQY
TRBJ2-2 . TRBV9 ATNRGLGTGELF
TRBJ1-2 once TRBV4-3 ASSQQGDYGYT
TRBJ2-2 . TRBV9 ASSVGGNTGELF
TRBJ2-2 . TRBV18 ASSPSVSGANTGELF
TRBJ2-7 . TRBV28 ASSSRGGYEQY
TRBJ1-3 few TRBV5-6 ASSPGTGGIGNTIY
TRBJ1-1 . TRBV18 ASSPVVRTEAF
TRBJ1-1 . TRBV7-2 ASRRDRRNTEAF
TRBJ2-2 . TRBV6-1 ASSELVGSGELF
TRBJ2-7 . TRBV7-2 ASSLAPTSGGYEQY
TRBJ2-1 . TRBV10-3 AISEVKLESDEQF
TRBJ2-1 . TRBV6-2/TRBV6-3 ASSKTSGSYNEQF
TRBJ2-2 . TRBV12-3/TRBV12-4 ASSYRVFGELF
TRBJ2-7 . TRBV19 ASSYGGPKYYEQY
TRBJ2-7 . TRBV6-2/TRBV6-3 ASSSGDTAYEQY
TRBJ2-7 . TRBV29-1 SVVGSSSYEQY
TRBJ1-6 many TRBV28 ASSISRGPLH
TRBJ2-5 . TRBV6-5 ATTRGGAGQETQY
TRBJ2-5 . TRBV7-9 ASSLQMQETQY
TRBJ2-2 . TRBV19 ASEAGTNTGELF
TRBJ1-2 few TRBV6-5 ASSKLTGGNYGYT
TRBJ2-3 . TRBV5-1 ASSFRGVSTDTQY
TRBJ1-5 . TRBV7-2 ASSFRANQPQH
TRBJ1-5 . TRBV30 AWSQGSNRPQH
TRBJ2-7 . TRBV27 ASRIGVNYEQY
TRBJ2-4 . TRBV5-4 ASSSPGTNIQY
TRBJ2-2 . TRBV5-4 ASSLLGLAGVSGELF
TRBJ2-1 few TRBV6-2/TRBV6-3 ASSPGYEQF
TRBJ1-2 . TRBV11-2 ASSKPGQGLGYT
TRBJ1-5 . TRBV7-8 ASSFTRNQPQH
TRBJ1-2 . TRBV5-1 ASSFNPSVRGGYT
TRBJ1-1 . TRBV28 ASSSLTGDTEAF
TRBJ1-1 . TRBV9 ASSVGQMNTEAF
TRBJ1-6 once TRBV5-1 ASSWAETGKPNSPLH
TRBJ1-2 . TRBV12-3/TRBV12-4 ASSRQGRYGYT
TRBJ1-1 . TRBV4-3 ASSQQGADTEAF
TRBJ1-2 . TRBV7-2 ASSSQGVLNYGYT
TRBJ1-2 . TRBV28 ASSLDSLETNYGYT
TRBJ2-1 . TRBV10-3 AIMGTERGEQF